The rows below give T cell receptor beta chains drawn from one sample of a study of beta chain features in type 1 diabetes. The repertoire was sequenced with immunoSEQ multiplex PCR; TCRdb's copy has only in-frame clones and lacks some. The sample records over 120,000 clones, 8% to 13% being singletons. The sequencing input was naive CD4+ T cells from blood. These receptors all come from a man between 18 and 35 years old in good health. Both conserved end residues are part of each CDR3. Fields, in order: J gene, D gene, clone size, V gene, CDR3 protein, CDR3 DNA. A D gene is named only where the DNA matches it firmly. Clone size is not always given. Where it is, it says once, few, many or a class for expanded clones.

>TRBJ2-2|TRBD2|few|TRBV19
CASSHPGLAGVNTGELFF
TGTGCCAGTAGCCACCCGGGACTAGCGGGGGTGAACACCGGGGAGCTGTTTTTT
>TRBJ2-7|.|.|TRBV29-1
CSVEVRGLRSSYEQYF
TGCAGCGTTGAAGTTCGGGGACTCAGGAGCTCCTACGAGCAGTACTTC
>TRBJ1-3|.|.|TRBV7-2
CASSLGPFGNTIYF
TGTGCCAGCAGCTTAGGGCCATTCGGAAACACCATATATTTT
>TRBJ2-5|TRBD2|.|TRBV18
CASSPGGEGTQYF
TGTGCCAGCTCACCGGGAGGGGAAGGGACCCAGTACTTC
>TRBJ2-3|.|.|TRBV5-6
CASSFGEERDTQYF
TGTGCCAGCAGCTTTGGAGAAGAAAGGGATACGCAGTATTTT
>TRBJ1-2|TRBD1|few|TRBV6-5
CASRATGALNYGYTF
TGTGCCAGCAGGGCGACAGGGGCCCTTAACTATGGCTACACCTTC
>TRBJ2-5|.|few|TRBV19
CASSIRGTDEETQYF
TGTGCCAGTAGTATACGGGGGACAGATGAAGAGACCCAGTACTTC
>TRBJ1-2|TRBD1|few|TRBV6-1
CASRESGGGSYGYTF
TGTGCCAGCAGGGAATCAGGGGGCGGGAGCTATGGCTACACCTTC
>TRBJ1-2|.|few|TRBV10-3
CAIRTGTGENYGYTF
TGTGCCATCAGGACCGGGACGGGAGAAAACTATGGCTACACCTTC
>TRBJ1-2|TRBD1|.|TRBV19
CASSKTGDPVRGYTF
TGTGCCAGTAGTAAGACAGGGGACCCGGTGCGGGGCTACACCTTC
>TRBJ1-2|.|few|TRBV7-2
CASSLRGGGRSYGYTF
TGTGCCAGCAGCCTAAGGGGAGGGGGGAGGAGCTATGGCTACACCTTC
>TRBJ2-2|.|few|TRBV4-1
CASSQDRTVRNTGELFF
TGCGCCAGCAGCCAAGATAGGACAGTAAGGAACACCGGGGAGCTGTTTTTT
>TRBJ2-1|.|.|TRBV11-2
CASSSASRDEQFF
TGTGCCAGCAGTTCAGCTAGCCGGGATGAGCAGTTCTTC
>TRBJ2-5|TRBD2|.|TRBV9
CASSGWASGGTYQETQYF
TGTGCCAGCAGCGGTTGGGCTAGCGGGGGTACGTACCAAGAGACCCAGTACTTC
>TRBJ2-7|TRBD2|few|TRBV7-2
CASSRSGGRSGEQYF
TGTGCCAGCAGCAGATCGGGGGGGAGGAGTGGGGAGCAGTACTTC
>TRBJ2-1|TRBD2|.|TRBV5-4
CASSFQRGGSNEQFF
TGTGCCAGCAGCTTTCAGCGGGGGGGATCCAATGAGCAGTTCTTC
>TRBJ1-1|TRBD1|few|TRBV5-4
CASSPTGGADTEAFF
TGTGCCAGCAGCCCAACAGGGGGCGCGGACACTGAAGCTTTCTTT
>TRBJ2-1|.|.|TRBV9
CASSPTGSYNEQFF
TGTGCCAGCAGCCCAACGGGGAGCTACAATGAGCAGTTCTTC
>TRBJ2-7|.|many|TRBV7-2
CASSLARAYEQYF
TGTGCCAGCAGCTTAGCCAGGGCTTACGAGCAGTACTTC